This is a list of T cell receptor beta chains from one sample in a study of T cell responses to AZD1222 COVID-19 vaccine. The assay was immunoSEQ multiplex PCR, and TCRdb's table has in-frame clones only and misses some. The sample contains more than 80,000 clones, about 91% of which appear only once. The material sequenced was peripheral blood, taken on day 0 of MenACWY control vaccination. These receptors were collected from an adult in good health. CDR3s include the opening cysteine and the closing phenylalanine or tryptophan. The order of the fields is V gene, J gene, D gene, clone size, CDR3 protein, CDR3 DNA. A D gene is named only where the DNA matches it firmly. Size is omitted from some rows. Given values are once, few, many or a class for expanded clones.

TRBV5-5	TRBJ2-5	-	-	CASSLSQEGSMRETQYF	TGTGCCAGCAGCTTGTCGCAGGAAGGGTCCATGCGAGAGACCCAGTACTTC
TRBV11-2	TRBJ2-5	-	-	CASKSGVGPETQYF	TGTGCCAGCAAGTCAGGGGTGGGTCCAGAGACCCAGTACTTC
TRBV13	TRBJ2-2	-	-	CASSLTRGELFF	TGTGCCAGCAGCTTGACGAGGGGGGAGCTGTTTTTT
TRBV19	TRBJ1-1	-	-	CASSYRTANTEAFF	TGTGCCAGTAGTTATAGGACAGCGAACACTGAAGCTTTCTTT
TRBV7-8	TRBJ1-6	TRBD1	-	CASSLAIRGRDSPLHF	TGTGCCAGCAGCTTAGCGATCAGGGGGCGTGATTCACCCCTCCACTTT
TRBV27	TRBJ1-2	-	once	CASSLSEGVSGYTF	TGTGCCAGCAGTTTATCCGAGGGTGTAAGTGGCTACACCTTC
TRBV5-4	TRBJ1-2	TRBD1	-	CASSSDRTGWNYGYTF	TGTGCCAGCAGCTCGGACAGGACAGGGTGGAACTATGGCTACACCTTC
TRBV19	TRBJ2-1	TRBD1	-	CASSAWTGGGEQFF	TGTGCCAGTAGTGCCTGGACAGGGGGCGGTGAGCAGTTCTTC
TRBV5-6	TRBJ2-3	-	-	CASSLYGGDTQYF	TGTGCCAGCAGCTTGTACGGGGGAGATACGCAGTATTTT
TRBV7-8	TRBJ2-7	TRBD1	few	CASSSGTGGYEQYF	TGTGCCAGCAGCTCCGGGACAGGGGGGTACGAGCAGTACTTC
TRBV5-1	TRBJ2-1	TRBD2	-	CASSSNSGGDNEQFF	TGCGCCAGCAGCTCGAATAGCGGGGGGGACAATGAGCAGTTCTTC
TRBV10-3	TRBJ1-5	-	few	CAISESDSGNQPQHF	TGTGCCATCAGTGAGTCTGACAGCGGCAATCAGCCCCAGCATTTT
TRBV7-2	TRBJ1-4	-	-	CASSLWGGNNEKLFF	TGTGCCAGCAGCTTGTGGGGAGGGAATAATGAAAAACTGTTTTTT
TRBV4-3	TRBJ2-1	TRBD2	once	CASSFSGGAVNEQFF	TGCGCCAGCTCGTTTAGCGGGGGGGCCGTAAATGAGCAGTTCTTC
TRBV3-1/TRBV3-2	TRBJ1-2	-	-	CASSQGAQGYGYTF	TGTGCCAGCAGCCAAGGGGCACAGGGCTATGGCTACACCTTC
TRBV27	TRBJ2-1	-	-	CASRPLSGFTRYNEQFF	TGTGCCAGCAGACCACTCTCAGGTTTCACACGATACAATGAGCAGTTCTTC
TRBV6-5	TRBJ1-4	-	-	CASRNGDTTEKLFF	TGTGCCAGCAGAAACGGGGACACAACTGAAAAACTGTTTTTT
TRBV7-9	TRBJ2-4	TRBD2	-	CASSLGTSGVQYF	TGTGCCAGCAGCTTAGGGACTAGCGGGGTTCAGTACTTC
TRBV4-1	TRBJ1-2	-	-	CASSHRDGYTF	TGCGCCAGCAGTCACAGGGATGGCTACACCTTC
TRBV4-2	TRBJ1-5	-	-	CASSQDANQPQHF	TGTGCCAGCAGCCAAGACGCCAATCAGCCCCAGCATTTT
TRBV3-1/TRBV3-2	TRBJ2-7	TRBD1	-	CASSPQTGGYEQYF	TGTGCCAGCAGCCCCCAGACAGGGGGCTACGAGCAGTACTTC
TRBV5-4	TRBJ1-2	TRBD1	-	CASSFGQELYGYTF	TGTGCCAGCAGCTTTGGACAGGAACTCTATGGCTACACCTTC
TRBV5-6	TRBJ2-7	-	-	CASSYGRENEQYF	TGTGCCAGCAGTTATGGCAGGGAAAACGAGCAGTACTTC
TRBV15	TRBJ2-1	-	-	CATSREGRASDEQFF	TGTGCCACCAGCAGAGAGGGCAGGGCAAGCGATGAGCAGTTCTTC